This section outlines one T cell receptor beta chain sequence together with its context. No antigen is known for it. Mouse germline and gene names are used. Read data end 1 residue before the CDR3 end; the end is taken from the germline J gene. This entry comes from a study of tissue T cells after allogeneic stem cell transplantation. Only in-frame clones appear in the TCRdb table, and some are missing; sequencing was by immunoSEQ multiplex PCR. The sample consists of about 7,100 clones, about two thirds of them appearing once. Germline V gene lookup returns CDR1 NSHNY and CDR2 SYGAGN. The ends lost 1 base at V and 4 bases at J; junction bases unmatched: 4. The CDR3 spans 15 residues. Study-level findings and limits: Limitations included a small, clinically heterogeneous cohort and limited sampling depth. Some tissue clones might be persisting host cells; their alloreactivity or antigen specificity was not determined. Across patients, clones rarely overlapped, yet motif clusters were shared tissue-specifically.

Sequenced material: blood. V and J are TRBV13-1 and TRBJ2-1, with 8 bases aligning to TRBD2. This receptor was taken from a female BALB/c mouse in good health. The mouse strain carries the MHC haplotype H2-d. CDR3 amino acids: CASSDSGTGYAEQFF. The CDR3 bases that were read are TGTGCCAGCAGTGATAGTGGGACTGGATATGCTGAGCAGTTC.